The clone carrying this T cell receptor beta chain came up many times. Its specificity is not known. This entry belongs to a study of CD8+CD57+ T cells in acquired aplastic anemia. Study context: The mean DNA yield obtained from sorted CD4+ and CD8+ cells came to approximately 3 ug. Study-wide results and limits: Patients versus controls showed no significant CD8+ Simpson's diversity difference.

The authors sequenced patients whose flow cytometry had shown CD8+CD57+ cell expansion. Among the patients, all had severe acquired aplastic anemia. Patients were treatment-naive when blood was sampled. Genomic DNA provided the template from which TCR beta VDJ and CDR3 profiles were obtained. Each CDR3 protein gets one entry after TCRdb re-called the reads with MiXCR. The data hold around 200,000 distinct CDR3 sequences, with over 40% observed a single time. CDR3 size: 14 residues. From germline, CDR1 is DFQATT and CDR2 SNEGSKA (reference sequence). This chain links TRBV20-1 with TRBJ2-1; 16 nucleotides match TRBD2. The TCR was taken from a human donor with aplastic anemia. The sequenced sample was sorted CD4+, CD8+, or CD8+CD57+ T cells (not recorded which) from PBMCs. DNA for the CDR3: TGCAGCCCTGGGACTAGCGGGAGGGCCCGTGAGCAGTTCTTC. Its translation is CSPGTSGRAREQFF.